This entry lists 6 T cell receptor beta chains sequenced from one sample in a study of cytomegalovirus exposure and HLA in healthy donors. This PCR relied on a set of 60 Vbeta primers and 13 Jbeta primers. Clones were sequenced by immunoSEQ multiplex PCR, and TCRdb holds only the in-frame ones, with some missing. The table lists about 120,000 clones, around 81% of them singletons. The sequenced material came from PBMCs. Receptor source: a female donor in good health and CMV-seronegative.

The chain links TRBV11-3 to TRBJ2-1; 12 bases agree with TRBD2. V gave up 9 bases and J gave up 9 bases; unmatched junction bases: 12. CDR1 SGHNT and CDR2 YENEEA come from the germline V gene. The CDR3 extends over 15 amino acids. As DNA, the CDR3 is TGTGCCAGTAAAGAGACTAGCGGGAGTCTTTCTGAGCAGTTCTTC. It translates to CASKETSGSLSEQFF.

This clone was seen a handful of times. CDR3 protein: CASSGGGRARNEQFF. The DNA for the CDR3 is TGTGCCAGCAGCGGCGGGGGGAGGGCTCGGAATGAGCAGTTCTTC. The chain combines TRBV7-9 with TRBJ2-1, with TRBD2 identical over 8 bases. Unmatched junction bases numbered 10, after V lost 5 bases and J lost 7 bases. This CDR3 region has 15 residues. Looked up from germline, CDR1 is SEHNR and CDR2 is FQNEAQ (reference sequence).

The chain couples TRBV5-1 to TRBJ1-3; no firm D call. From germline, CDR1 is SGHRS and CDR2 YFSETQ. The CDR3 has 13 amino acids. Trimming removed 5 bases at V and 4 bases at J, with 10 bases between. CDR3 amino acids: CASSQNKGNTIYF. For the CDR3, the DNA is TGCGCCAGCAGTCAGAATAAGGGAAACACCATATATTTT.

The chain combines TRBV7-3 with TRBJ2-1; 8 bases are a match to TRBD2. V shed 2 bases, J shed 10 bases, and the junction held 10 bases outside the gene matches. CDR3 size: 15 residues. Germline V gene data show CDR1 as SGHTA and CDR2 as FQGTGA. The CDR3 sequence: CASSLGGLGVNEQFF. The DNA of the CDR3 is TGTGCCAGCAGCTTAGGGGGACTAGGGGTAAACGAGCAGTTCTTC.

The V call is TRBV6-5, the J call TRBJ1-3; a possible D gene is TRBD1 (6 bases). The CDR3 consists of 15 residues. CDR1 is MNHEY and CDR2 is SVGAGI in the germline V gene. The V and J ends lost 5 bases and 4 bases respectively, with 15 bases between them. CDR3 residues: CASSKDRFRGNTIYF. CDR3 DNA sequence: TGTGCCAGCAGTAAAGACAGGTTTCGCGGAAACACCATATATTTT.

This rearrangement joins TRBV5-4 to TRBJ1-4, with D hard to call. V was trimmed by 0 bases and J by 6 bases, leaving 6 bases between them. Germline V gene sequence: CDR1 SGHNT, CDR2 YYREEE (reference sequence). The CDR3 is made up of 13 amino acids. This CDR3 is CASSLGADEKLFF. The CDR3 coding sequence is TGTGCCAGCAGCTTGGGGGCTGATGAAAAACTGTTTTTT. The whole variable domain, remainder taken from reference TRBV5-4 and TRBJ1-4, is ETGVTQSPTHLIKTRGQQVTLRCSSQSGHNTVSWYQQALGQGPQFIFQYYREEENGRGNFPPRFSGLQFPNYSSELNVNALELDDSALYLCASSLGADEKLFFGSGTQLSVL.